The TCR beta chain under discussion was sequenced for a study of CD8+CD57+ T cells in acquired aplastic anemia. The use of genomic DNA as template underpinned the TCR beta VDJ and CDR3 profiling. MiXCR was run by TCRdb on the reads, yielding one entry per CDR3 protein. This table holds just over 400,000 distinct CDR3 sequences, 60% to 80% found once. The CDR3 covers 14 residues. Between the trimmed V and J ends, which lost 2 bases and 4 bases, there was a span of 10 bases. CDR1 is ENHRY, CDR2 SYGVKD, per germline. Sequenced sample: sorted CD4+, CD8+, or CD8+CD57+ T cells (not recorded which) from PBMCs. The gene calls are TRBV10-3 and TRBJ2-3; D is possibly TRBD1 (5 bases). The TCR was taken from a human donor in good health, serving as a control. The CDR3 DNA sequence: TGTGCCATCAGTGAGACAGGAGTTGCAGATACGCAGTATTTT. Amino acids: CAISETGVADTQYF.